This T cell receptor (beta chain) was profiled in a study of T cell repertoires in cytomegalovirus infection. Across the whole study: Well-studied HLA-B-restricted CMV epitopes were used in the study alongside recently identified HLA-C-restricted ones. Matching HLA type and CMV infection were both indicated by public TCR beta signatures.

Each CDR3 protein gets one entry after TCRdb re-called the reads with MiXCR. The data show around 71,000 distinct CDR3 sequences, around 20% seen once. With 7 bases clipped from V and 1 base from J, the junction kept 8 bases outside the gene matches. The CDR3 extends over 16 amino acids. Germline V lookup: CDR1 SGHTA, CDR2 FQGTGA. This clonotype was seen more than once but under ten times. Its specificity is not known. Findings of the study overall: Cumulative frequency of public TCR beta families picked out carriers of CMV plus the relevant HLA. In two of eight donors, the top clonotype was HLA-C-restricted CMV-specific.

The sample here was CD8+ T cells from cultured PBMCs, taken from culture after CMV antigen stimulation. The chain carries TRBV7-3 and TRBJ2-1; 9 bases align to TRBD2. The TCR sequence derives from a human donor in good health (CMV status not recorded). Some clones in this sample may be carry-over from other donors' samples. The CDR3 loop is CASTPSGGISYNEQFF. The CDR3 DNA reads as TGTGCCAGCACCCCAAGCGGGGGGATATCCTACAATGAGCAGTTCTTC.